The 29 T cell receptor beta chains below come from one sample, sequenced in a study of CD8 T cells in ankylosing spondylitis. TCRdb independently ran MiXCR on the 5' RACE reads; one entry per CDR3 protein. The sample carries 300,000 to 350,000 distinct CDR3 sequences, about 20% recorded once. Sequenced: blood, either unsorted or a sorted T cell fraction (not recorded which). Every receptor here comes from a female donor with ankylosing spondylitis or in good health (not recorded which).

This clonotype has more than one count but fewer than ten. The rearrangement uses TRBV27 and TRBJ2-7; TRBD2 aligns across 7 bases. The V gene end was trimmed by 2 bases and the J gene end by 4 bases; junction bases not matched to a gene: 20. CDR3 length: 19 residues. Germline CDR1 reads MNHEY; CDR2 reads SMNVEV (reference sequence). CDR3 sequence: CASSLTRPSGSAGIYEQYF. The CDR3 DNA reads as TGTGCCAGCAGTTTAACGCGGCCTAGCGGATCAGCGGGGATATACGAGCAGTACTTC.

CDR3 nucleotides: TGCGCCAGCAGCTTGGTGGCAGTAGGAGGCTACACCTTC. This codes for CASSLVAVGGYTF. The chain carries TRBV5-1 and TRBJ1-2; no clear D. The CDR3 sequence is 13 residues long. V was shortened by 0 bases and J by 8 bases, with 11 bases between the two germline ends. CDR1 is SGHRS, CDR2 YFSETQ, per germline.

The rearrangement joins TRBV2 to TRBJ1-2; 7 bases line up with TRBD1. Germline V gene lookup returns CDR1 SNHLY and CDR2 FYNNEI. Trimming removed 7 bases from V and 7 bases from J; junction bases left unmatched: 12. This CDR3 comprises 14 residues. CDR3 loop: CASNTDREGSGYTF. The DNA of the CDR3 is TGTGCCAGCAATACCGACAGGGAAGGTAGTGGCTACACCTTC.

This clonotype was detected ten times or more. The gene calls are TRBV12-3 or TRBV12-4 and TRBJ1-1, with D uncertain. This CDR3 spans 13 amino acids. Trimming removed 6 bases at V and 8 bases at J, with 16 bases between. DNA of the CDR3: TGTGCCAGCAGGGCAAACCGGGAGGGAGAAGCTTTCTTT. Translation gives CASRANREGEAFF.

The rearrangement uses TRBV7-7 and TRBJ2-1; 7 positions match TRBD2. V lost 4 bases and J lost 4; bases outside the gene matches: 7. Germline lookup yields CDR1 SSHAT and CDR2 FNYEAQ (reference sequence). The CDR3 runs 15 residues. CDR3 protein: CASSSGREGYNEQFF. CDR3 coding DNA: TGTGCCAGCAGCTCTGGGAGGGAGGGGTACAATGAGCAGTTCTTC.

This clonotype was counted a few times. V is TRBV20-1 and J is TRBJ2-1; D is unresolved. This CDR3 spans 11 amino acids. Trimming took 3 bases from V and 10 from J, leaving 10 bases between them. The V gene's germline CDR1 is DFQATT and CDR2 SNEGSKA (reference sequence). CDR3 residues: CSASPRIEQFF. The CDR3 coding sequence is TGCAGTGCTAGTCCGCGAATAGAGCAGTTCTTC.

This chain links TRBV12-3 or TRBV12-4 with TRBJ1-1; a possible D gene is TRBD1 (6 bases). This CDR3 region has 15 residues. With 7 bases removed from V and 4 bases from J, the gap between germline ends came to 19 bases. CDR3: CASNSIYRAVTEAFF. The CDR3 bases are TGTGCCAGCAACTCGATCTACAGGGCAGTCACTGAAGCTTTCTTT.

The chain recombines TRBV20-1 with TRBJ1-5; 8 bases line up with TRBD1. The CDR3 contains 13 residues. V lost 6 bases and J lost 3; bases outside the gene matches: 4. The germline gives CDR1 DFQATT, CDR2 SNEGSKA (reference sequence). In DNA, the CDR3 is TGCAGTGCCCACAGGGGGAACAATCAGCCCCAGCATTTT. It encodes CSAHRGNNQPQHF.

The chain recombines TRBV30 with TRBJ2-2, with TRBD1 matching 9 bases. The CDR3 runs to 14 residues. Germline values: CDR1 GTSNPN, CDR2 SVGIG (reference sequence). Unmatched junction bases numbered 8, after V lost 7 bases and J lost 5 bases. This CDR3 is CAFRDRVGTGELFF. For the CDR3, the DNA is TGTGCCTTCCGGGACAGGGTTGGGACCGGGGAGCTGTTTTTT.

This clonotype has only a few counts. V is TRBV7-2 and J is TRBJ1-2; no firm D call. With 5 bases removed from V and 2 bases from J, the gap between germline ends came to 12 bases. The germline CDR1 and CDR2 sequences are SGHTA and FQGNSA. The CDR3 totals 14 residues. The CDR3: CASSPQRGNYGYTF. In DNA, the CDR3 is TGTGCCAGCAGCCCGCAACGCGGGAACTATGGCTACACCTTC.

This clonotype was counted ten times or more. Here the CDR3 DNA reads TGTGCCAGCAGCCCGCTAGCGCAGGGCGGGGAGCTGTTTTTT. As protein: CASSPLAQGGELFF. The chain recombines TRBV12-3 or TRBV12-4 with TRBJ2-2; tentatively, D is TRBD2 (6 bases). Trimming cost V 6 bases and J 7 bases, with 15 bases left between them. This CDR3 region has 14 residues.

This chain links TRBV6-5 with TRBJ2-2; D might be TRBD2 (6 bases). The CDR3 extends over 15 amino acids. Germline V gene sequence: CDR1 MNHEY, CDR2 SVGAGI. V was cut by 0 bases and J by 7 bases, with 12 bases left in between. CDR3 nucleotide sequence: TGTGCCAGCAGTTACTCCGACGGGAGTAGCGGGGAGCTGTTTTTT. As protein: CASSYSDGSSGELFF.

This clonotype was counted ten times or more. The rearrangement uses TRBV12-3 or TRBV12-4 and TRBJ2-7, with 7 bases aligning to TRBD2. J gave up 5 bases and V 4 bases, and 11 bases lay outside the gene matches. The CDR3 contains 15 residues. Written as DNA, the CDR3 is TGTGCCAGCAGTTCCCTCGCGGGAGCTACCAACGAGCAGTACTTC. Translation: CASSSLAGATNEQYF.

At least ten counts were recorded for this clonotype. CDR3 bases: TGTGCCAGCAGCCGCCCAGAAAACTACGAGCAGTACTTC. This sequence encodes CASSRPENYEQYF. The rearrangement links TRBV7-2 to TRBJ2-7; D uncertain. The CDR3 covers 13 residues. CDR1 SGHTA and CDR2 FQGNSA come from the germline V gene. V was shortened by 5 bases and J by 3 bases, with 11 bases between the two germline ends.

This clonotype came up many times. V and J are TRBV20-1 and TRBJ1-2; 8 nucleotides agree with TRBD1. Trimming cost V 6 bases and J 7 bases; bases outside gene matches: 10. CDR1 is DFQATT, CDR2 SNEGSKA, per germline (reference sequence). The CDR3 extends over 13 amino acids. The CDR3 loop is CSAPDREWGGYTF. As DNA, the CDR3 is TGCAGTGCCCCGGACAGGGAGTGGGGTGGCTACACCTTC.

This clonotype was found a few times. This chain connects TRBV20-1 to TRBJ2-1; D is uncertain. V was trimmed by 5 bases and J by 8 bases, leaving 13 bases between them. CDR3 size: 12 residues. Looked up from germline, CDR1 is DFQATT and CDR2 is SNEGSKA (reference sequence). The CDR3 protein is CSAPPPGDEQFF. The CDR3 coding sequence is TGCAGTGCTCCCCCCCCAGGCGATGAGCAGTTCTTC.

There are a few counts of this clonotype. The V call is TRBV5-1, the J call TRBJ1-1; tentative D call: TRBD1 (5 bases). The germline CDR1 and CDR2 sequences are SGHRS and YFSETQ. The length of the CDR3 is 14 residues. The ends were cut back, 2 bases at V and 0 bases at J, with 8 bases in the middle. CDR3 amino acids: CASSFRDLNTEAFF. The CDR3, as DNA: TGCGCCAGCAGCTTTCGGGACCTGAACACTGAAGCTTTCTTT.

This clonotype was found a few times. This chain joins TRBV19 and TRBJ2-1, with D possibly being TRBD2 (6 bases). The CDR3 runs 13 residues. Trimming cost V 7 bases and J 8 bases, with 15 bases left between them. In germline, CDR1 is LNHDA, CDR2 SQIVND (reference sequence). Here the CDR3 DNA reads TGTGCCAGTAAAGCCCCCAGGGAGGATGAGCAGTTCTTC. This codes for CASKAPREDEQFF.

This clonotype has just a few counts. This chain links TRBV7-9 with TRBJ2-5; D possibly corresponds to TRBD1 (6 bases). Trimming left V 5 bases short and J 5 bases short, with 15 bases between. This CDR3 spans 14 amino acids. Per germline, CDR1 SEHNR and CDR2 FQNEAQ (reference sequence). The DNA for the CDR3 is TGTGCCAGCAGCCCCCTGAACAGGGTCGAGACCCAGTACTTC. It encodes CASSPLNRVETQYF. Using reference TRBV7-9 and TRBJ2-5 for the parts outside the CDR3, the full variable domain is DTGVSQNPRHKITKRGQNVTFRCDPISEHNRLYWYRQTLGQGPEFLTYFQNEAQLEKSRLLSDRFSAERPKGSFSTLEIQRTEQGDSAMYLCASSPLNRVETQYFGPGTRLLVL.

This clonotype was observed at least ten times. This sequence joins TRBV20-1 and TRBJ2-3; no clear D. Looked up from germline, CDR1 is DFQATT and CDR2 is SNEGSKA (reference sequence). This CDR3 contains 12 residues. V was pared by 3 bases and J by 2 bases, with 6 bases between. CDR3 sequence (DNA): TGCAGTGCTAGCCCCTCCACAGATACGCAGTATTTT. This translates into CSASPSTDTQYF.

CDR3 DNA: TGCAGTGCTAGAGATCGTGGGTTCTCCTACGAGCAGTACTTC. Protein product: CSARDRGFSYEQYF. The chain joins TRBV20-1 to TRBJ2-7; no reliable D call. The CDR3 extends over 14 amino acids. CDR1 is DFQATT, CDR2 SNEGSKA, per germline (reference sequence). The V end was cut by 0 bases, the J end by 0 bases, with 9 bases between.

This clonotype was counted ten times or more. The rearrangement uses TRBV15 and TRBJ1-1; D perhaps matches TRBD1 (5 bases). Germline V gene sequence: CDR1 LNHNV, CDR2 YYDKDF (reference sequence). The ends were cut back, 0 bases at V and 5 bases at J, with 16 bases in the middle. The CDR3 runs to 16 residues. CDR3 nucleotides: TGTGCCACCAGCAGAGATCGGGGCGAGGGAGGAACTGAAGCTTTCTTT. It yields the protein CATSRDRGEGGTEAFF.

This clonotype was counted between two and nine times. This CDR3 is CASNIGQGAPYGYTF. The CDR3, as DNA: TGTGCCAGCAATATAGGGCAGGGAGCCCCCTATGGCTACACCTTC. The gene calls are TRBV9 and TRBJ1-2, with a weak D call TRBD1 (5 bases). V lost 6 bases and J lost 4, with 19 bases in between. Germline CDR1 SGDLS, CDR2 YYNGEE. This CDR3 contains 15 residues.

The chain carries TRBV14 and TRBJ2-7; D could derive from TRBD1 or TRBD2 (5 bases each). Trimming removed 6 bases from V and 0 bases from J, with 18 bases in between. The CDR3 runs 16 residues. The germline V gene encodes CDR1 SGHDN and CDR2 FVKESK. The CDR3 region is CASSHGGFDSSYEQYF. The CDR3 bases are TGTGCCAGCAGTCATGGGGGATTCGACAGCTCCTACGAGCAGTACTTC. Looking up the rest from reference TRBV14 and TRBJ2-7 gives the full variable domain: EAGVTQFPSHSVIEKGQTVTLRCDPISGHDNLYWYRRVMGKEIKFLLHFVKESKQDESGMPNNRFLAERTGGTYSTLKVQPAELEDSGVYFCASSHGGFDSSYEQYFGPGTRLTVT.

In its sample, this clonotype was seen a few times. The chain uses TRBV20-1 and TRBJ2-7; 12 bases are shared with TRBD2. V gave up 7 bases and J gave up 0 bases; unmatched junction bases: 4. The CDR3 runs to 14 residues. CDR1 and CDR2 (germline): DFQATT, SNEGSKA (reference sequence). The CDR3: CSVPTSGSSYEQYF. In DNA form, the CDR3 reads TGCAGTGTCCCGACTAGCGGGAGCTCCTACGAGCAGTACTTC.

The rearrangement uses TRBV20-1 and TRBJ2-7; 9 nucleotides match TRBD1. The germline gives CDR1 DFQATT, CDR2 SNEGSKA (reference sequence). Losses at the gene ends were 0 bases for V and 0 bases for J; bases not matched to a gene: 3. The length of the CDR3 is 15 residues. The CDR3: CSAREPGQGSYEQYF. The CDR3 DNA is TGCAGTGCTAGAGAACCGGGACAGGGCTCCTACGAGCAGTACTTC.

This clonotype was found a few times. The chain uses TRBV20-1 and TRBJ1-3; D uncertain. Germline V CDR1 and CDR2: DFQATT, SNEGSKA (reference sequence). V was cut by 3 bases and J by 2 bases, with 5 bases left in between. The CDR3 has 12 residues. The CDR3 region has the DNA TGCAGTGCTAGGTTAGCTGGAAACACCATATATTTT. Protein sequence: CSARLAGNTIYF.

J is TRBJ2-1 and V is TRBV24-1; no firm D call. Germline lookup yields CDR1 KGHDR and CDR2 SFDVKD. V lost 7 bases and J lost 3, with 12 bases in between. CDR3 length: 14 residues. This chain's CDR3 is CATRAKEFYNEQFF. The CDR3 nucleotides are TGTGCCACCAGAGCGAAGGAATTCTACAATGAGCAGTTCTTC.

This clonotype came up a few times. V usage is TRBV6-2 or TRBV6-3 and J usage is TRBJ2-7; 7 nucleotides match TRBD2. Germline V gives CDR1 MNHEY, CDR2 SVGEGT. The CDR3 has 14 residues. Trimming cost V 7 bases and J 2 bases; bases outside gene matches: 8. CDR3 DNA: TGTGCCAGCACCGAACGGGGGAGGGCCTACGAGCAGTACTTC. Its translation: CASTERGRAYEQYF.